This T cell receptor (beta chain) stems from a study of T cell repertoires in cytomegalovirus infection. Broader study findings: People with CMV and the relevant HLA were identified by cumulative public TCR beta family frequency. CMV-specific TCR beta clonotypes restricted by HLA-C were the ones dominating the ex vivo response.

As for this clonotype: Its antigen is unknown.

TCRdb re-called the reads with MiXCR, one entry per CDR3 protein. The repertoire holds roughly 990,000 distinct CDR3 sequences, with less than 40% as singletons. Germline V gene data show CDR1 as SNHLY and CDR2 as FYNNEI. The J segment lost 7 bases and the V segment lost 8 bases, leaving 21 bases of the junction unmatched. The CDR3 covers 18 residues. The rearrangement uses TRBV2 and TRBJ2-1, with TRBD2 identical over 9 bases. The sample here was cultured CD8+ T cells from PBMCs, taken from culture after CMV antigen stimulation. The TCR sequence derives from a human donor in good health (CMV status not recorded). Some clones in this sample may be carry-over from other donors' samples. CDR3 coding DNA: TGTGCCAGCGACCAAGGGGCGGGGGGGCCCACTCCCGGGAATGAGCAGTTCTTC. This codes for CASDQGAGGPTPGNEQFF.